The 18 T cell receptor beta chains in this list originate from one sample, sequenced in a study of T cell responses to AZD1222 COVID-19 vaccine. Generated by immunoSEQ multiplex PCR, the TCRdb table keeps only in-frame clones and is missing some. The sample lists roughly 160,000 clones; about 90% were seen once. The material was peripheral blood, obtained on day 0 of MenACWY control vaccination. These receptors were taken from an adult in good health.

The chain uses TRBV3-1 (or the pseudogene TRBV3-2) and TRBJ1-4; 8 nucleotides align to TRBD1. CDR1 and CDR2 from the germline V gene are LGHDT and YNNKEL (reference sequence). This CDR3 contains 14 residues. The ends lost 2 bases at V and 7 bases at J; junction bases unmatched: 3. The CDR3 nucleotides are TGTGCCAGCAGCCAAAAGACAGGGGCTGAAAAACTGTTTTTT. It translates to CASSQKTGAEKLFF.

This sequence joins TRBV6-2 or TRBV6-3 and TRBJ2-3, with a possible D match to TRBD1 (6 bases). Germline CDR1 is MNHEY and CDR2 is SVGEGT. The length of the CDR3 is 17 residues. V lost 0 bases to trimming and J lost 4 bases, with 17 bases between them. The CDR3: CASSYSRQRQEADTQYF. CDR3 nucleotide sequence: TGTGCCAGCAGTTACTCGAGACAGAGACAGGAGGCAGATACGCAGTATTTT.

CDR3 nucleotides: TGTGCCAGCAGCTTATCAGGGGATGGCTACACCTTC. It encodes CASSLSGDGYTF. This chain connects TRBV11-3 to TRBJ1-2, with D perhaps matching TRBD1 (6 bases). The germline gives CDR1 SGHNT, CDR2 YENEEA. This CDR3 has 12 residues. V lost 2 bases and J lost 6, with 7 bases in between.

This rearrangement joins TRBV9 to TRBJ1-2; tentative D call: TRBD1 (5 bases). Trimming took off 4 bases at V and 8 bases at J, with 15 bases between the two ends. CDR3 length: 13 amino acids. Germline-derived CDR1 and CDR2 are SGDLS and YYNGEE. The CDR3: CASSPSTGEGYTF. CDR3 sequence (DNA): TGTGCCAGCAGCCCCTCGACGGGGGAAGGCTACACCTTC.

This chain uses TRBV9 with TRBJ2-1; 11 bases fit TRBD2. Germline V CDR1 and CDR2: SGDLS, YYNGEE. Trimming at V came to 3 bases and at J to 12 bases, leaving 8 bases not matched to a gene. This CDR3 has 14 residues. The CDR3 DNA reads as TGTGCCAGCAGCGAGAGGGGACTAGCGGATTCGCAGTTCTTC. Translation: CASSERGLADSQFF.

This clone was counted between two and nine times. This rearrangement joins TRBV7-3 to TRBJ2-7, with D perhaps TRBD2 (5 bases). This CDR3 has 15 amino acids. Germline CDR1 reads SGHTA; CDR2 reads FQGTGA. Trimming took 2 bases from V and 3 from J, leaving 14 bases between them. CDR3 loop: CASSLLAGEFYEQYF. The CDR3 DNA reads as TGTGCCAGCAGCTTATTGGCGGGCGAGTTCTACGAGCAGTACTTC. The complete variable domain, with remaining parts taken from reference TRBV7-3 and TRBJ2-7, reads GAGVSQTPSNKVTEKGKYVELRCDPISGHTALYWYRQSLGQGPEFLIYFQGTGAADDSGLPNDRFFAVRPEGSVSTLKIQRTERGDSAVYLCASSLLAGEFYEQYFGPGTRLTVT.

The chain joins TRBV15 to TRBJ1-1; weak D call: TRBD1 (5 bases). V was cut by 0 bases and J by 4 bases, with 12 bases left in between. Per the germline V gene, CDR1 is LNHNV and CDR2 is YYDKDF (reference sequence). CDR3 length: 15 amino acids. DNA of the CDR3: TGTGCCACCAGCAGAGATCACCGGGGCCGCACTGAAGCTTTCTTT. This encodes CATSRDHRGRTEAFF.

The gene calls are TRBV13 and TRBJ2-1, with TRBD2 identical over 11 bases. The junction had 6 bases not matched to a gene; V was cut back by 4 bases and J by 4 bases. The CDR3 contains 16 residues. Germline CDR1 is PRHDT and CDR2 is FYEKMQ (reference sequence). This CDR3 is CASSSRLAGGYNEQFF. As DNA, the CDR3 is TGTGCCAGCAGCTCGCGTCTAGCGGGAGGTTACAATGAGCAGTTCTTC.

The chain couples TRBV9 to TRBJ2-3; D perhaps matches TRBD1 (6 bases). The CDR3 spans 15 residues. Germline CDR1 and CDR2: SGDLS and YYNGEE. V was shortened by 4 bases and J by 2 bases, with 14 bases between the two germline ends. DNA of the CDR3: TGTGCCAGCAGCCCCCGTGGGGGCAACACAGATACGCAGTATTTT. Protein product: CASSPRGGNTDTQYF.

The chain links TRBV15 to TRBJ1-2; 7 bases fit TRBD1. The trim removed 5 bases at V and 4 bases at J, leaving 7 bases unmatched. From germline, CDR1 is LNHNV and CDR2 YYDKDF (reference sequence). The CDR3 runs to 14 residues. This CDR3 reads CATSRRDRFYGYTF. The CDR3 DNA sequence: TGTGCCACCAGCCGCCGGGACAGATTCTATGGCTACACCTTC.

This chain uses TRBV6-6 with TRBJ1-1; D is ambiguous. Deletions cut 5 bases from V and 1 base from J, with 8 bases between. Per the germline V gene, CDR1 is MNHNY and CDR2 is SVGAGI (reference sequence). CDR3 length equals 13 residues. CDR3 residues: CASSPVGNTEAFF. Written as DNA, the CDR3 is TGTGCCAGCAGTCCAGTAGGGAACACTGAAGCTTTCTTT.

V gene TRBV7-2 combines with J gene TRBJ2-3; D gene unclear. The V end lost 2 bases, the J end lost 1 base, and 10 bases lay between the germline ends. Per germline, CDR1 SGHTA and CDR2 FQGNSA. The CDR3 is 15 residues long. CDR3 loop: CASSLWAAGTDTQYF. As DNA, the CDR3 is TGTGCCAGCAGCTTATGGGCCGCAGGCACAGATACGCAGTATTTT. Variable domain in full (rest from reference TRBV7-2 and TRBJ2-3): GAGVSQSPSNKVTEKGKDVELRCDPISGHTALYWYRQSLGQGLEFLIYFQGNSAPDKSGLPSDRFSAERTGGSVSTLTIQRTQQEDSAVYLCASSLWAAGTDTQYFGPGTRLTVL.

This clone came up once. The V call is TRBV5-1, the J call TRBJ2-2, with 9 bases aligning to TRBD1. V was pared by 1 base and J by 0 bases, with 7 bases of the junction left unmatched. Germline loops: CDR1 SGHRS, CDR2 YFSETQ. This CDR3 is built from 18 residues. The CDR3 bases are TGCGCCAGCAGCTTGCCCCCGGGACAGGGTACGAACACCGGGGAGCTGTTTTTT. Translating gives CASSLPPGQGTNTGELFF.

This clone is a singleton in its sample. The V gene is TRBV28, the J gene TRBJ1-2; D possibly corresponds to TRBD1 (6 bases). Germline V lookup: CDR1 MDHEN, CDR2 SYDVKM. The CDR3 loop spans 16 amino acids. Between the trimmed V and J ends, which lost 3 bases and 2 bases, there was a span of 16 bases. Written as DNA, the CDR3 is TGTGCCAGCAGTTTGATAGGGGGGCAGGGGAACTATGGCTACACCTTC. Its protein is CASSLIGGQGNYGYTF.

The V gene is TRBV18, the J gene TRBJ1-2, with TRBD1 matching over 7 bases. The CDR3 is 17 residues long. Germline CDR1 KGHSH, CDR2 LQKENI. V trimming: 5 bases; J trimming: 2 bases; junction bases outside the gene matches: 14. The CDR3 bases are TGTGCCAGCTCAACGACGTCTCAGGGGGTCTTCAACTATGGCTACACCTTC. As protein: CASSTTSQGVFNYGYTF.

This chain connects TRBV9 to TRBJ2-1, with 8 bases fitting TRBD2. Germline-derived CDR1 and CDR2 are SGDLS and YYNGEE. There are 16 residues in the CDR3. J was trimmed by 8 bases and V by 0 bases; bases with no gene match: 10. CDR3 protein: CASSVASAGAGDEQFF. In nucleotides, the CDR3 is TGTGCCAGCAGCGTAGCTTCTGCGGGAGCGGGAGATGAGCAGTTCTTC. Full variable domain (rest looked up from reference TRBV9 and TRBJ2-1): DSGVTQTPKHLITATGQRVTLRCSPRSGDLSVYWYQQSLDQGLQFLIQYYNGEERAKGNILERFSAQQFPDLHSELNLSSLELGDSALYFCASSVASAGAGDEQFFGPGTRLTVL.

In this sample, this clone turned up a few times. In DNA form, the CDR3 reads TGTGCCTGGAGTGCCCCGCCAGGGGCCAATCAGCCCCAGCATTTT. It translates to CAWSAPPGANQPQHF. The rearrangement joins TRBV30 to TRBJ1-5, with a possible D match to TRBD1 (6 bases). Germline CDR1 and CDR2: GTSNPN and SVGIG (reference sequence). Trimming removed 1 base from V and 3 bases from J, with 13 bases in between. The CDR3 extends over 15 amino acids.

The chain carries TRBV7-9 and TRBJ2-7; D possibly corresponds to TRBD1 (6 bases). V gave up 5 bases and J gave up 7 bases, with 21 bases separating them. CDR3 size: 15 residues. Germline V gene data show CDR1 as SEHNR and CDR2 as FQNEAQ (reference sequence). In nucleotides, the CDR3 is TGTGCCAGCAGCCTAATGCCGGGTTTCCAGGGGGAGCAGTACTTC. Its protein is CASSLMPGFQGEQYF.